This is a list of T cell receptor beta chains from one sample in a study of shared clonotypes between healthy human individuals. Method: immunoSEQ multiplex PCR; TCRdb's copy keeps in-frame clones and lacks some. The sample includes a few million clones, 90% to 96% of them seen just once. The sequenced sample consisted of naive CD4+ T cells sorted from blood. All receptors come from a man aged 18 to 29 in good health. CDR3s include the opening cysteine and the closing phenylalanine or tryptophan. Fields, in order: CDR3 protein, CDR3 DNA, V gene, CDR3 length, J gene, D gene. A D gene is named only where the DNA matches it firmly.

CDR3aa: CASSLEASGNTIYF
CDR3nt: TGCGCCAGCAGCTTGGAGGCATCCGGAAACACCATATATTTT
v_gene: TRBV5-1
len: 14
j_gene: TRBJ1-3
d_gene: .

CDR3aa: CASSVLDPGGIYNEQFF
CDR3nt: TGTGCCAGCAGTGTTTTGGACCCAGGGGGCATCTACAATGAGCAGTTCTTC
v_gene: TRBV2
len: 17
j_gene: TRBJ2-1
d_gene: TRBD1

CDR3aa: CSVGAGIGQETQYF
CDR3nt: TGCAGCGTTGGAGCGGGGATCGGGCAAGAGACCCAGTACTTC
v_gene: TRBV29-1
len: 14
j_gene: TRBJ2-5
d_gene: TRBD2

CDR3aa: CASSDSISNQPQHF
CDR3nt: TGTGCCAGCAGTGACAGTATCAGCAATCAGCCCCAGCATTTT
v_gene: TRBV6-1
len: 14
j_gene: TRBJ1-5
d_gene: .

CDR3aa: CAVSRGGETQYF
CDR3nt: TGTGCCGTTTCACGGGGGGGCGAGACCCAGTACTTC
v_gene: TRBV6-1
len: 12
j_gene: TRBJ2-5
d_gene: TRBD2

CDR3aa: CASRGGGYNEQFF
CDR3nt: TGTGCCAGCAGGGGAGGTGGCTACAATGAGCAGTTCTTC
v_gene: TRBV28
len: 13
j_gene: TRBJ2-1
d_gene: .

CDR3aa: CAILGPNTGELFF
CDR3nt: TGTGCCATCTTAGGGCCAAACACCGGGGAGCTGTTTTTT
v_gene: TRBV10-3
len: 13
j_gene: TRBJ2-2
d_gene: .

CDR3aa: CASSSGTGGLTEAFF
CDR3nt: TGTGCCAGCTCATCCGGGACAGGGGGCCTCACTGAAGCTTTCTTT
v_gene: TRBV18
len: 15
j_gene: TRBJ1-1
d_gene: TRBD1

CDR3aa: CASSLPPDRGPSNGYTF
CDR3nt: TGTGCCAGCAGTTTGCCCCCCGACAGGGGGCCTTCAAATGGCTACACCTTC
v_gene: TRBV28
len: 17
j_gene: TRBJ1-2
d_gene: TRBD1

CDR3aa: CAWTVGRGSNNEQFF
CDR3nt: TGTGCCTGGACCGTAGGTCGGGGATCGAACAATGAGCAGTTCTTC
v_gene: TRBV30
len: 15
j_gene: TRBJ2-1
d_gene: .